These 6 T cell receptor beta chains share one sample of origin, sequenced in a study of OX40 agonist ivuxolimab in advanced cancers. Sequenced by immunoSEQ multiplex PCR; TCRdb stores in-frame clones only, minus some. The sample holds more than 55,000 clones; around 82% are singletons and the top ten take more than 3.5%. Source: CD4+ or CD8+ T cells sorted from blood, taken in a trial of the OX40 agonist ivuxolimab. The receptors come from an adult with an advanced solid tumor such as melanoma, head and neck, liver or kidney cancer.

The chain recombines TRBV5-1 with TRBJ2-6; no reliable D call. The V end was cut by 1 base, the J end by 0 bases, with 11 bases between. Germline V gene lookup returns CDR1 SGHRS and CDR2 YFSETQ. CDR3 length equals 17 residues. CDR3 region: CASSLSVGRSGANVLTF. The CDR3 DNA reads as TGCGCCAGCAGCTTGAGCGTCGGGCGCTCTGGGGCCAACGTCCTGACTTTC.

The CDR3 region has the DNA TGTGCCAGCAGCTTAGGGGGACGAACAGAAAAAAAGACCTTC. Translating gives CASSLGGRTEKKTF. The chain joins TRBV7-2 to TRBJ1-2; D is perhaps TRBD1 (5 bases). The V end lost 1 base, the J end lost 14 bases, and 20 bases lay between the germline ends. This CDR3 contains 14 residues. Looked up from germline, CDR1 is SGHTA and CDR2 is FQGNSA.

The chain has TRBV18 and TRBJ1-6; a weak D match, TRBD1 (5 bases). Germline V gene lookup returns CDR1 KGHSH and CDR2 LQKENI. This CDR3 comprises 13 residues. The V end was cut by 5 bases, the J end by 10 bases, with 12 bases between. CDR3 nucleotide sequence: TGTGCCAGCTCAACAGGCGCCGCGTCACCCCTCCACTTT. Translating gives CASSTGAASPLHF.

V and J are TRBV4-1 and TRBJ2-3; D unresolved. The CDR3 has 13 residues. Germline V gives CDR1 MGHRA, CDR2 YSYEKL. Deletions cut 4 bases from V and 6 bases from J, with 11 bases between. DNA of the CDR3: TGCGCCAGCAGCCCCTCCTCGTCGGATACGCAGTATTTT. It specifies CASSPSSSDTQYF.

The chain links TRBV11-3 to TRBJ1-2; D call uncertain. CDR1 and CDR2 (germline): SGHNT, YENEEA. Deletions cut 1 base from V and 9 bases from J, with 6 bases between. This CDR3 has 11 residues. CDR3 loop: CASSLGRSYTF. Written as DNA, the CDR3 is TGTGCCAGCAGCTTAGGGAGGAGCTACACCTTC.

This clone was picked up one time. The CDR3 region has the DNA TGTGCCAGCAGTGTGGACAGGGTGGGGCATGGCTACACCTTC. It codes for CASSVDRVGHGYTF. The chain employs TRBV6-5 and TRBJ1-2; TRBD1 matches 8 bases. The J segment lost 6 bases and the V segment lost 5 bases, leaving 8 bases of the junction unmatched. CDR1 and CDR2 from the germline V gene are MNHEY and SVGAGI. The CDR3 consists of 14 residues.